This note documents a single T cell receptor (beta chain) sequence. Its target is unknown. V was clipped by 1 base and J by 8 bases; unmatched bases: 6. The CDR3 runs to 15 residues. CDR1 and CDR2 (germline): MNHEY, SVGAGI. It was focal radiation plus CTLA-4 blockade with ipilimumab that patients with chemo-refractory metastatic non-small-cell lung cancer received. The repertoire was sequenced with immunoSEQ multiplex PCR; TCRdb's copy has only in-frame clones and lacks some. The sample lists around 90,000 clones; 83% were seen once. This entry comes from a study of radiotherapy plus CTLA-4 blockade in lung cancer. The wider study: Objective responses were seen in about a sixth of patients, disease control in about 30%. Study-level points and caveats: With interferon-beta, early dynamics of blood T cell clones were reported to best predict response. Expansion of tumor-derived TCR clones was observed in blood after radiotherapy plus ipilimumab.

This TCR derives from a human donor with non-small cell lung cancer who had stable disease on radiotherapy plus ipilimumab. V is TRBV6-5 and J is TRBJ2-2; 8 bases agree with TRBD1. The starting material was peripheral blood, obtained from a patient treated with radiotherapy plus ipilimumab. CDR3 protein: CASSYWDRTGGELFF. The CDR3 DNA reads TGTGCCAGCAGTTACTGGGACAGGACCGGGGGGGAGCTGTTTTTT.